Only one count was recorded for the clone carrying this T cell receptor beta chain. Some clones are missing from TCRdb's copy, which holds only in-frame ones; the method was immunoSEQ multiplex PCR. The sample holds over 200,000 clones, 83% seen once. The CDR3 has 17 residues. The V and J ends lost 2 bases and 7 bases respectively, with 23 bases between them. Germline V lookup: CDR1 MDHEN, CDR2 SYDVKM. The data were taken from a study of blood T cell repertoires in COVID-19. Across the study: Acute-phase and convalescent COVID-19 samples originated in the United States, Italy and Spain.

The source is an elderly man with acute or convalescent COVID-19. The genes are TRBV28 and TRBJ1-2; tentatively, D is TRBD1 (6 bases). The specimen sequenced was peripheral blood. CDR3 residues: CASSLRGWALESSGYTF. In DNA, the CDR3 is TGTGCCAGCAGTTTAAGGGGGTGGGCCCTTGAATCCTCTGGCTACACCTTC.